Listed below are T cell receptor beta chains from one sample, sequenced in a study of T cell repertoires in cytomegalovirus infection. MiXCR, run by TCRdb on the reads, gives a single entry per CDR3 protein. The sample yields 300,000 to 400,000 distinct CDR3 sequences, about 28% seen once. Which antigens these TCRs recognize remains unknown. The source material was cultured PBMCs, sampled from culture after CMV antigen stimulation. The receptors come from a human donor in good health (CMV status not recorded). Some clones in this sample may be carry-over from other donors' samples. The CDR3 runs from the conserved cysteine through the conserved F or W. The D gene is left open where the match is weak. Expanded clones get a size class; other rows say once, few or many, or leave the size out.

J: TRBJ1-1
V: TRBV29-1
size: -
D: -
DNA: TGCAGCGCCCGGGACAAAAATAGGGGGAACACTGAAGCTTTCTTT
CDR3: CSARDKNRGNTEAFF

J: TRBJ1-3
V: TRBV5-4
size: few
D: -
DNA: TGTGCCAGCAGCTCCCCGCCGGACAGCGAAAACACCATATATTTT
CDR3: CASSSPPDSENTIYF

J: TRBJ2-1
V: TRBV20-1
size: -
D: TRBD2
DNA: TGCAGTGCTAGAGCCGGGACTAGCGCGTTTGAGCAGTTCTTC
CDR3: CSARAGTSAFEQFF

J: TRBJ1-6
V: TRBV7-9
size: -
D: -
DNA: TGTGCCAGCAGCCCCTCTCGGGATTCACCCCTCCACTTT
CDR3: CASSPSRDSPLHF

J: TRBJ2-1
V: TRBV24-1
size: few
D: TRBD2
DNA: TGTGCCACCAGTGACTCTAGCGGGTACTCCTACAATGAGCAGTTCTTC
CDR3: CATSDSSGYSYNEQFF

J: TRBJ2-2
V: TRBV20-1
size: -
D: -
DNA: TGCAGTGCTTCTTGGCGGGACTCCGCCACCGGGGAGCTGTTTTTT
CDR3: CSASWRDSATGELFF

J: TRBJ2-1
V: TRBV19
size: few
D: TRBD1
DNA: TGTGCCAGTAGTATAAAGACAGGGTACAATGAGCAGTTCTTC
CDR3: CASSIKTGYNEQFF

J: TRBJ1-1
V: TRBV10-3
size: many
D: -
DNA: TGTGCCATCAGTGAGACTATGAACACTGAAGCTTTCTTT
CDR3: CAISETMNTEAFF

J: TRBJ1-2
V: TRBV28
size: many
D: -
DNA: TGTGCCAGCAGTCCCCTGCGGCTGGACTATGGCTACACCTTC
CDR3: CASSPLRLDYGYTF

J: TRBJ2-5
V: TRBV7-2
size: -
D: -
DNA: TGTGCCAGCAGCTCCTGGACTAGGGGGCAGACCCAGTACTTC
CDR3: CASSSWTRGQTQYF

J: TRBJ2-7
V: TRBV19
size: -
D: -
DNA: TGTGCCAGTAGCGGACTCTACGAGCAGTACTTC
CDR3: CASSGLYEQYF

J: TRBJ1-6
V: TRBV10-3
size: -
D: -
DNA: TGTGCCATCAGTGAAAATGGAAAGTTCGGTAATTCACCCCTCCACTTT
CDR3: CAISENGKFGNSPLHF

J: TRBJ2-5
V: TRBV12-3/TRBV12-4
size: many
D: TRBD2
DNA: TGTGCCAGCGCGAGGGCGGGGGGCGAAGAGACCCAGTACTTC
CDR3: CASARAGGEETQYF

J: TRBJ2-7
V: TRBV20-1
size: -
D: -
DNA: TGCAGTGCTAGAGATCGACAGAGGTGGCTTACCGTACCCTCCTACGAGCAGTACTTC
CDR3: CSARDRQRWLTVPSYEQYF

J: TRBJ1-1
V: TRBV5-4
size: -
D: -
DNA: TGTGCCAGCAGTCACGACGGAAACACTGAAGCTTTCTTT
CDR3: CASSHDGNTEAFF

J: TRBJ1-6
V: TRBV20-1
size: few
D: TRBD1
DNA: TGCAGTGCTAGAGAGACAGGGGGCCCTAATTCACCCCTCCACTTT
CDR3: CSARETGGPNSPLHF

J: TRBJ2-5
V: TRBV7-9
size: few
D: TRBD2
DNA: TGTGCCAGCAGCTTAGTGGAGGCGGGGGTGGAGACCCAGTACTTC
CDR3: CASSLVEAGVETQYF

J: TRBJ1-2
V: TRBV28
size: few
D: TRBD1
DNA: TGTGCCAGCATCGGACAGGACTATGGCTACACCTTC
CDR3: CASIGQDYGYTF

J: TRBJ2-7
V: TRBV7-3
size: once
D: -
DNA: TGTGCCAGCAGCTTAAGCGGCAGTGACTACGAGCAGTACTTC
CDR3: CASSLSGSDYEQYF

J: TRBJ2-7
V: TRBV29-1
size: -
D: TRBD2
DNA: TGCAGCGGCGCCGGTGGGACTAGTTACGAGCAGTACTTC
CDR3: CSGAGGTSYEQYF

J: TRBJ1-5
V: TRBV12-3/TRBV12-4
size: many
D: TRBD1
DNA: TGTGCCAGCAGTAAGGGGGCGACAGGGGCCTATAGCAATCAGCCCCAGCATTTT
CDR3: CASSKGATGAYSNQPQHF

J: TRBJ2-7
V: TRBV20-1
size: -
D: -
DNA: TGCAGCGGGGGGACAGCCTACGAGCAGTACTTC
CDR3: CSGGTAYEQYF

J: TRBJ2-3
V: TRBV20-1
size: -
D: -
DNA: TGCAGTGCATCGCCGACCCTCCGGGACACAACAGATACGCAGTATTTT
CDR3: CSASPTLRDTTDTQYF

J: TRBJ1-1
V: TRBV7-3
size: -
D: TRBD1
DNA: TGTGCCAGCAGCGAACAGGGGGCGAACACTGAAGCTTTCTTT
CDR3: CASSEQGANTEAFF

J: TRBJ2-1
V: TRBV19
size: few
D: -
DNA: TGTGCCAGCGCAGAACAGGACACTTACAATGAGCAGTTCTTC
CDR3: CASAEQDTYNEQFF

J: TRBJ2-2
V: TRBV6-8
size: once
D: -
DNA: TGTGCCAGCAGCAGGGGATGGGCCGGGGAGCTGTTTTTT
CDR3: CASSRGWAGELFF

J: TRBJ1-2
V: TRBV19
size: -
D: -
DNA: TGTGCCAGTACTCTCCAGGTCGGCTTTCATGGCTACACCTTC
CDR3: CASTLQVGFHGYTF

J: TRBJ2-3
V: TRBV28
size: -
D: TRBD2
DNA: TGTGCCAGCAGTTCAATAGCGGGAGGTAGAGATACGCAGTATTTT
CDR3: CASSSIAGGRDTQYF